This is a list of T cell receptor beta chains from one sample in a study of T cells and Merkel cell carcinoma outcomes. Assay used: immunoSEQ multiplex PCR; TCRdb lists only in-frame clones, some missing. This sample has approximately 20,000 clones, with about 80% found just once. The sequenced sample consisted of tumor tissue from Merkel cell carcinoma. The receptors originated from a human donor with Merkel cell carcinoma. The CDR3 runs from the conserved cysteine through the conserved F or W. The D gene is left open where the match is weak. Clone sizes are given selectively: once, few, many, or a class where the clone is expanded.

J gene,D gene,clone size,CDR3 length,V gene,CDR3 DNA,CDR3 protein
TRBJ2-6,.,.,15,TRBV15,TGTGCCACCAGCAGGACCGCGCACGGGGCCAACGTCCTGACTTTC,CATSRTAHGANVLTF
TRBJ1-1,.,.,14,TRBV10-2,TGCGCCAGCAGTGGAATAATGTTGCACACTGAAGCTTTCTTT,CASSGIMLHTEAFF
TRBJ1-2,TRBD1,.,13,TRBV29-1,TGCAGCGTTGGGACAGGCCCAAACTATGGCTACACCTTC,CSVGTGPNYGYTF
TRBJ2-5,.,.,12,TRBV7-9,TGTGCCAGCAGCTTAGCCGCAGAGACCCAGTACTTC,CASSLAAETQYF
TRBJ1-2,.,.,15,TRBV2,TGTGCCAGCATCCGTAGCGAGTCCGCGAGGTATGGCTACACCTTC,CASIRSESARYGYTF
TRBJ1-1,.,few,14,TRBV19,TGTGCCAGTAGTATTTCTGATGTGAACACTGAAGCTTTCTTT,CASSISDVNTEAFF
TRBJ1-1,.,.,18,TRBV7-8,TGTGCCAGCAGCTTAAGAGAAATGTTGCGGGGGGCGAACACTGAAGCTTTCTTT,CASSLREMLRGANTEAFF
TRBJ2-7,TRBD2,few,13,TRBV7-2,TGTGCCAGCAGCATTGGAGCGGGGGGTGAGCAGTACTTC,CASSIGAGGEQYF
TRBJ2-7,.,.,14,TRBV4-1,TGCGCCAGCAGCCAAGTGGACAGAACCTACGAGCAGTACTTC,CASSQVDRTYEQYF
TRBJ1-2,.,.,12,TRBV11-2,TGTGCCAGCAGCTTAGAGGGGGATGGCTACACCTTC,CASSLEGDGYTF
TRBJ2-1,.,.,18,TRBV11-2,TGTGCCAGCAGCTACATACCACACCCTGATAGCTCCTACAATGAGCAGTTCTTC,CASSYIPHPDSSYNEQFF
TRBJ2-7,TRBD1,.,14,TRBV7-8,TGTGCCAGCAGCTGGACAGGGCTCACCTACGAGCAGTACTTC,CASSWTGLTYEQYF
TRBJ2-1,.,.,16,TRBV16,TGTGCCAGCAGCCCTTTGGGGGCTAGTTTGAAGAATGAGCAGTTCTTC,CASSPLGASLKNEQFF
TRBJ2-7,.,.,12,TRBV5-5,TGTGCCAGCCACCTTGGCAGCCACGAGCAGTACTTC,CASHLGSHEQYF
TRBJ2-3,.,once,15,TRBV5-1,TGCGCCAGCAGCTTGTCGGGGTTTAGCACAGATACGCAGTATTTT,CASSLSGFSTDTQYF
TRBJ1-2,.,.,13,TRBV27,TGTGCCAGCAGTTTATCGGGGGCACTCGGCTACACCTTC,CASSLSGALGYTF
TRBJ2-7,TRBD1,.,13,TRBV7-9,TGTGCCAGCAGCGAGACAGGGAGCTACGAGCAGTACTTC,CASSETGSYEQYF
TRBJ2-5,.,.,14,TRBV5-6,TGTGCCAGCAGCCCCATCAGGGGCGGAGAGACCCAGTACTTC,CASSPIRGGETQYF
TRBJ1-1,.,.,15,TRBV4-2,TGTGCCAGCAGCTCTTTACAGGGAAGGAACACTGAAGCTTTCTTT,CASSSLQGRNTEAFF
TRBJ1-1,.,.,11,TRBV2,TGTGCCAGCAGTGAAAGTGTGGAAGCTTTCTTT,CASSESVEAFF
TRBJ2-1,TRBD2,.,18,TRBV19,TGTGCCAGTAGTATAGATTCGGGGGGACTAGCGGTATACAATGAGCAGTTCTTC,CASSIDSGGLAVYNEQFF
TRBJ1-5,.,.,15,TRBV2,TGTGCCAGCAGTGAAAATAGTTTCGGGTTTCAGCCCCAGCATTTT,CASSENSFGFQPQHF
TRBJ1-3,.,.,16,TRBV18,TGTGCCAGCTCACCAGCCGGGACTGGCTCTGGAAACACCATATATTTT,CASSPAGTGSGNTIYF
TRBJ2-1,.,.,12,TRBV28,TGTGCCAGCAGTGGCTCCTACAATGAGCAGTTCTTC,CASSGSYNEQFF
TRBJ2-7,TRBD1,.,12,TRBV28,TGTGCCAGCGGGACAGGGGGCGGTAAGCAGTACTTC,CASGTGGGKQYF
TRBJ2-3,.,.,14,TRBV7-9,TGTGCCAGCAGCTTAGTTGGGAGCACAGATACGCAGTATTTT,CASSLVGSTDTQYF
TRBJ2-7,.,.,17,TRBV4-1,TGCGCCAGCAGCCTCGCCCTGGGTGGACCGCGTATCTACGAGCAGTACTTC,CASSLALGGPRIYEQYF
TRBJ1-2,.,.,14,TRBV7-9,TGTGCCAGCAGCTTAGAAAGGGTCTACTATGGCTACACCTTC,CASSLERVYYGYTF
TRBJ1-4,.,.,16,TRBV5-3,TGTGCCAGAAGCCTGGTCCCCGGGACGGACGAGGAAAAACTGTTTTTT,CARSLVPGTDEEKLFF
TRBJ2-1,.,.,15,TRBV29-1,TGCAGCGTTGAAGAGGGGGCCAGCTCCTACAATGAGCAGTTCTTC,CSVEEGASSYNEQFF
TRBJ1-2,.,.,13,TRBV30,TGTGCCTGGAGTGTATCGGCTAACTATGGCTACACCTTC,CAWSVSANYGYTF
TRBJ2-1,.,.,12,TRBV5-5,TGTGCCAGCAGCACGACAGGTCCTGAGCAGTTCTTC,CASSTTGPEQFF
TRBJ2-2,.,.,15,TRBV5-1,TGCGCCAGCAGCGGCGGGACAGAGTCCACCGGGGAGCTGTTTTTT,CASSGGTESTGELFF
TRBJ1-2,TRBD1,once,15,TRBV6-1,TGTGCCAGCAGTGTAACTGACAGGGGGACCTGGGGCTACACCTTC,CASSVTDRGTWGYTF
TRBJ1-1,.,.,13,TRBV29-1,TGCAGCGTTGGGCTGCTCTTGAACACTGAAGCTTTCTTT,CSVGLLLNTEAFF
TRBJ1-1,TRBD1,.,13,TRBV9,TGTGCCAGCAGCGGGACAGGGAGTACTGAAGCTTTCTTT,CASSGTGSTEAFF
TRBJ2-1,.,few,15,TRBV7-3,TGTGCCAGCAGCTTAACCCCGAGCTCCTACAATGAGCAGTTCTTC,CASSLTPSSYNEQFF
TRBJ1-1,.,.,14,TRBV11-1,TGTGCCAGCAGCCCCGTGGGTCCGAACACTGAAGCTTTCTTT,CASSPVGPNTEAFF
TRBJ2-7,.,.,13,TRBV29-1,TGCAGCATTGGAGGGGACAGCAGCTACGAGCAGTACTTC,CSIGGDSSYEQYF
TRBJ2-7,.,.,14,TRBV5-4,TGTGCCAGCAGCTTGGATCGGGGAAGGTACGAGCAGTACTTC,CASSLDRGRYEQYF
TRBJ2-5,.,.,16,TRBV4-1,TGCGCCAGCAGCCTCTATCCAGGACAGACCCAAGAGACCCAGTACTTC,CASSLYPGQTQETQYF
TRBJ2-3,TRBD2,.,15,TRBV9,TGTGCCAGCAGCGTGGGGCGGGGGGTTGCAGATACGCAGTATTTT,CASSVGRGVADTQYF